The TCR beta chain described here comes from a study of shared clonotypes between healthy human individuals (TCRdb year 2020). In the study overall: A couple of women and three men aged 18 to 49 years were included in the cohort. Different laboratories and diverse techniques were used to prepare libraries and sequence TCR repertoires, to increase sequencing depth and limit assay-specific biases. Leukapheresis yielded between about 0.94 and 10 billion PBMCs per donor. To estimate repertoire size and how much clonotypes are shared between individuals, the study performed deep sequencing of blood TCR repertoires from about five healthy adults.

Healthy HIV-negative adults with no recently reported acute infections or vaccinations were included as donors. All donors were Caucasian adults living in Nashville, Tennessee, USA. For unsorted samples, about 90 million PBMCs were counted, and genomic DNA was extracted using the QIAamp DNA Blood Mini kit. Blood was obtained by leukapheresis, after which PBMCs were separated by Ficoll-Histopaque density gradient centrifugation and cryopreserved in liquid nitrogen vapor phase. The study at large found these results: Only blood was sampled, and tissue TCR repertoires likely differ from those in blood. Because the study included a small number of donors, the genetic and exposure-history diversity represented was limited. Based on pairwise subsampling, the degree of clonotype sharing among donors was expected to be affected by sequencing depth.

A remark on this clone: No antigen is known for it. There are no base qualities to consult, and no much larger clone falls within one base.

Using the deep immunoSEQ assay, TCR CDR3 regions were amplified from genomic DNA by multiplex PCR. For each cell subset, the extracted genomic DNA was distributed evenly across all wells of several immunoSEQ 96-well plates, and each plate served as one replicate. Each replicate PCR for unsorted PBMC received about 300 ng genomic DNA, equal to about 30,000 T cell genomes. Ten immunoSEQ deep assay plates were used to sequence unsorted PBMC genomic DNA. Purified libraries were quantified with a Qubit 3.0 fluorometer, sized on a Bioanalyzer 2100, and re-quantified with the KAPA Library Quantification kit. Every immunoSEQ 96-well plate was sequenced on a dedicated single-read 150-cycle Illumina NextSeq 550 flow cell. The authors' analysis ran thus. Because the immunoSEQ output held only junctional sequences and lacked quality scores, the filtering could not match the filtering applied to full-length reads. To assign V/J genes and CDR3, sequences were annotated against IMGT germline references using PyIR, a Python wrapper for IgBLAST v1.9. Reads were filtered out if the reads had weak V/J assignments (E-value above 1e-6), no CDR3, stop codons, out-of-frame junctions, or ambiguous translated residues. V3J clonotypes were defined by identical inferred V gene, J gene, and CDR3 amino acid sequence. To compute the percentage overlap between repertoires, the number of shared unique clonotypes was divided by the size of the smaller repertoire. Richness of each repertoire was evaluated using RTK rarefaction, the Chao1 estimator, and Recon v2.1 estimates of unobserved clonotypes. TCRdb carries this immuneACCESS record with in-frame sequences only. Its versions omit some clonotypes, under half of them owing to an unresolved V gene in the studies checked, with the rest unexplained. Clone size and the V and J calls come from that table; the DNA yielded D and trimming. This sample is represented by some 510,000 clones; approximately 79% of them were singletons. Approximately 13% of the sample rests with the top ten.

The specimen sequenced was PBMCs. This sequence originates from a woman in her thirties or forties in good health. Some clones in this sample may be carry-over from other donors' samples.

The CDR3: CASSLDIPGTGKYEQYF. The DNA reads as follows: TGTGCCAGCTCACTCGATATCCCGGGGACAGGAAAATACGAGCAGTACTTC. The chain employs TRBV18 and TRBJ2-7; 8 central nucleotides agree with TRBD1. The CDR3 contains 17 residues, cysteine and phenylalanine counted. Only the CDR3 region is kept as DNA, spanning 51 bases read in frame from base 1. Unmatched junction bases come to 15, with V trimmed by 4 bases and J by 4 bases. CDR1 and CDR2 (KGHSH, LQKENI) derive from the germline V gene.